This entry lists 10 T cell receptor beta chains sequenced from one sample in a study of patients and donors after allogeneic stem cell transplantation. TCRdb itself ran the RT-PCR reads through MiXCR, one entry per CDR3 protein. The data contain some 880,000 distinct CDR3 sequences, under 20% of them singletons. Material for sequencing was blood, either unsorted or a sorted T cell fraction (not recorded which). All receptors derive from a human donor who was either an allogeneic HSCT recipient or a stem cell or donor lymphocyte infusion donor (not recorded which). It is not recorded whose cells these are; they may come from a transplant donor.

This chain joins TRBV7-2 and TRBJ2-7, with D unclear. The V end lost 5 bases, the J end lost 3 bases, and 23 bases lay between the germline ends. Germline V gene sequence: CDR1 SGHTA, CDR2 FQGNSA. The CDR3 extends over 17 amino acids. CDR3 DNA: TGTGCCAGCAGCCTCAACCCCGCTGACAATCTATACTACGAGCAGTACTTC. Its protein product is CASSLNPADNLYYEQYF.

The chain links TRBV5-1 to TRBJ1-1; 8 bases fit TRBD1. This CDR3 is built from 14 residues. Germline CDR1 is SGHRS and CDR2 is YFSETQ. V lost 0 bases and J lost 8; bases outside the gene matches: 6. CDR3 nucleotide sequence: TGCGCCAGCAGCTTGGAGGGGACAGGCGGGGAAGCTTTCTTT. This codes for CASSLEGTGGEAFF. The variable domain in full, with the rest retrieved from reference TRBV5-1 and TRBJ1-1, is KAGVTQTPRYLIKTRGQQVTLSCSPISGHRSVSWYQQTPGQGLQFLFEYFSETQRNKGNFPGRFSGRQFSNSRSEMNVSTLELGDSALYLCASSLEGTGGEAFFGQGTRLTVV.

This clonotype was seen only a few times. The rearrangement joins TRBV5-1 to TRBJ2-5; TRBD1 is a possible D gene (6 bases). The CDR3 is made up of 14 amino acids. Germline V gene data show CDR1 as SGHRS and CDR2 as YFSETQ. V shed 1 base and J shed 4 bases, with 11 bases lying between them. In nucleotides, the CDR3 is TGCGCCAGCAGCTTGAGACAGGTCCGAGAGACCCAGTACTTC. This encodes CASSLRQVRETQYF.

This clonotype has at least ten counts. CDR3 sequence: CASRTGKGYTF. The CDR3 DNA sequence: TGTGCCAGCAGGACAGGGAAGGGCTACACCTTC. The chain recombines TRBV25-1 with TRBJ1-2, with TRBD1 identical over 7 bases. The CDR3 spans 11 residues. Germline CDR1 is MGHDK and CDR2 is SYGVNS. V was pared by 6 bases and J by 8 bases, with 3 bases of the junction left unmatched.

This clonotype has just a few counts. The J gene is TRBJ2-1, the V gene TRBV7-8, with D hard to call. V gave up 1 base and J gave up 6 bases, with 7 bases separating them. The CDR3 contains 13 residues. Germline CDR1 SGHVS, CDR2 FQNEAQ. In DNA form, the CDR3 reads TGTGCCAGCAGCTTAGACAGATTCAATGAGCAGTTCTTC. This encodes CASSLDRFNEQFF.

The rearrangement joins TRBV30 to TRBJ2-1; 7 nucleotides agree with TRBD1. The V and J ends lost 3 bases and 7 bases, in that order; junction bases with no gene match: 6. Germline V gene lookup returns CDR1 GTSNPN and CDR2 SVGIG (reference sequence). The CDR3 sequence is 13 residues long. The CDR3 region is CAWRPTGANEQFF. As DNA, the CDR3 is TGTGCCTGGAGGCCCACAGGGGCGAATGAGCAGTTCTTC.

This clonotype was counted only a few times. The J gene is TRBJ2-1, the V gene TRBV5-1; D gene uncertain. The CDR3 runs 15 residues. V lost 0 bases to trimming and J lost 7 bases, with 14 bases between them. Germline loops: CDR1 SGHRS, CDR2 YFSETQ. CDR3 DNA sequence: TGCGCCAGCAGCTTGGATGCCCGCCTACAGAATGAGCAGTTCTTC. Protein: CASSLDARLQNEQFF.

This clonotype was counted a few times. This chain joins TRBV4-2 and TRBJ1-1; 7 nucleotides align to TRBD1. The germline gives CDR1 LGHNA, CDR2 YNFKEQ. The CDR3 is made up of 16 amino acids. Trimming at V came to 0 bases and at J to 3 bases, leaving 7 bases not matched to a gene. CDR3 in amino acids: CASSQDGRGGDTEAFF. In nucleotides, the CDR3 is TGTGCCAGCAGCCAAGATGGTCGAGGGGGCGACACTGAAGCTTTCTTT.

The chain is built from TRBV7-3 and TRBJ1-2; TRBD1 might be the D (5 bases). V lost 4 bases to trimming and J lost 5 bases, with 11 bases between them. There are 13 residues in the CDR3. Germline V gene data show CDR1 as SGHTA and CDR2 as FQGTGA. This chain's CDR3 is CASSSDGAYGYTF. The DNA of the CDR3 is TGTGCCAGCAGCTCTGACGGGGCTTATGGCTACACCTTC. The variable domain in full, completed from reference TRBV7-3 and TRBJ1-2, reads GAGVSQTPSNKVTEKGKYVELRCDPISGHTALYWYRQSLGQGPEFLIYFQGTGAADDSGLPNDRFFAVRPEGSVSTLKIQRTERGDSAVYLCASSSDGAYGYTFGSGTRLTVV.

This clonotype has just a few counts. The chain has TRBV21-1 and TRBJ2-7; the table's TRBD1 call for D was not verified on the DNA. TRBV21-1 is given as a pseudogene. The CDR3 sequence is 14 residues long. The CDR3 reads CASSYPQRGYEQYF. The CDR3 DNA sequence: TGTGCCAGCAGCTACCCCCAGAGGGGCTACGAGCAGTACTTC.